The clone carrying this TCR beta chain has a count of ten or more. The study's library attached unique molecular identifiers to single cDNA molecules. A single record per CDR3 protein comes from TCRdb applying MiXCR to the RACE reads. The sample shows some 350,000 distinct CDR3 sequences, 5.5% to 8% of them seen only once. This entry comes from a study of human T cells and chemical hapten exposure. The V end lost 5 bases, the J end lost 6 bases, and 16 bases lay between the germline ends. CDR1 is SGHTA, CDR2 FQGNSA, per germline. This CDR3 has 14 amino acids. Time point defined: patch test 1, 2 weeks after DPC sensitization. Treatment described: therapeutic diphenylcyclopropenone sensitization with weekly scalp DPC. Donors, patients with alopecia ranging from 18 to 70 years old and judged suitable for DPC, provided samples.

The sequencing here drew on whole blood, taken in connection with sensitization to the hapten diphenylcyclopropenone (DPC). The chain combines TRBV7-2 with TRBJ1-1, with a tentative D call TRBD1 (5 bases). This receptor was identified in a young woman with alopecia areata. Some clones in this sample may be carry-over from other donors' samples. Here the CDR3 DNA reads TGTGCCAGCAGCCCAAGTCCACGGGGCGCTGAAGCTTTCTTT. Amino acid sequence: CASSPSPRGAEAFF.